This TCR beta chain is drawn from a study of shared clonotypes between healthy human individuals. Broader study findings: Naive subsets usually exceeded memory subsets in estimated richness. Tissues were not sampled, only blood, and their repertoires likely differ. The four-donor shared clonotypes exceeded non-shared clonotypes in generation probability, with non-shared ones scoring lower.

Points on this clone: Its antigen is currently unknown.

Germline V gene lookup returns CDR1 SQVTM and CDR2 ANQGSEA. The germline V and J ends were trimmed by 7 bases and 1 base, with 8 bases remaining between them. This CDR3 comprises 12 residues. TCRdb's table, derived via immunoSEQ multiplex PCR, lists solely in-frame clones and lacks some. The sample shows hundreds of thousands of clones, around four fifths of them seen only once. The gene calls are TRBV29-1 and TRBJ2-4; D is undetermined. The sequenced material came from memory CD4+ T cells sorted from blood. As to subset: CD45RA-negative fraction. The sequence was obtained from a woman in her twenties or thirties in good health. CDR3 loop: CSGVGAKNIQYF. DNA for the CDR3: TGCAGCGGCGTGGGGGCCAAAAACATTCAGTACTTC.